This TCR beta chain originates from a study of T cell responses to AZD1222 COVID-19 vaccine. The CDR3 covers 16 residues. Per the germline V gene, CDR1 is SGHVS and CDR2 is FNYEAQ. V lost 2 bases to trimming and J lost 0 bases, with 11 bases between them. Produced via immunoSEQ multiplex PCR; TCRdb's table is partial and in-frame only. Of 150,000 to 200,000 clones listed, approximately 91% were seen once; the top ten hold roughly 1.2%. Here the sequenced sample was peripheral blood, taken 28 days after the second AZD1222 dose. This chain uses TRBV7-6 with TRBJ2-1, with D perhaps assigned TRBD1 or TRBD2 (5 bases each). This TCR was sampled from an adult who received the AZD1222 COVID-19 vaccine. CDR3 loop: CASSLSGTSSYNEQFF. DNA for the CDR3: TGTGCCAGCAGCTTATCGGGGACCAGCTCCTACAATGAGCAGTTCTTC.